This entry lists 20 T cell receptor beta chains sequenced from one sample in a study of shared clonotypes between healthy human individuals. Only in-frame clones appear in the TCRdb table, and some are missing; sequencing was by immunoSEQ multiplex PCR. The sample shows approximately 320,000 clones, approximately 74% of them seen only once. Sequenced sample: memory CD4+ T cells sorted from blood. The subset denotes: CD45RA-negative fraction. These receptors were obtained from a man aged 25-45 years in good health.

J is TRBJ2-6 and V is TRBV7-2; D may match TRBD1 or TRBD2 (5 bases each). Germline loops: CDR1 SGHTA, CDR2 FQGNSA. V lost 2 bases to trimming and J lost 3 bases, with 8 bases between them. CDR3 length: 15 amino acids. CDR3 in DNA: TGTGCCAGCAGCTTACCAGGGAGTGGGGCCAACGTCCTGACTTTC. Translated, it gives CASSLPGSGANVLTF. Full variable domain (missing parts from reference TRBV7-2 and TRBJ2-6): GAGVSQSPSNKVTEKGKDVELRCDPISGHTALYWYRQSLGQGLEFLIYFQGNSAPDKSGLPSDRFSAERTGGSVSTLTIQRTQQEDSAVYLCASSLPGSGANVLTFGAGSRLTVL.

The gene calls are TRBV5-6 and TRBJ1-5; no reliable D call. Germline-derived CDR1 and CDR2 are SGHDT and YYEEEE. Deletions cut 0 bases from V and 5 bases from J, with 6 bases between. The CDR3 covers 13 residues. CDR3 protein: CASSLGPDQPQHF. CDR3 nucleotides: TGTGCCAGCAGCTTGGGGCCGGATCAGCCCCAGCATTTT.

Here the CDR3 DNA reads TGTGCCAGCAGCTTAGAAGGGGGCAGGTGGGAAGATACGCAGTATTTT. This codes for CASSLEGGRWEDTQYF. The rearrangement links TRBV7-9 to TRBJ2-3, with 7 bases matching TRBD1. This CDR3 comprises 16 residues. CDR1 is SEHNR and CDR2 is FQNEAQ in the germline V gene (reference sequence). V trimming: 1 base; J trimming: 5 bases; junction bases outside the gene matches: 9.

This clone was picked up one time. The genes are TRBV18 and TRBJ2-7; 8 positions match TRBD1. The germline V gene encodes CDR1 KGHSH and CDR2 LQKENI. The CDR3 totals 14 residues. V trimming: 6 bases; J trimming: 3 bases; junction bases outside the gene matches: 7. Here the CDR3 DNA reads TGTGCCAGCTCGCGGGACAGGAGAAGCTACGAGCAGTACTTC. It yields the protein CASSRDRRSYEQYF. Filled out from reference TRBV18 and TRBJ2-7, the complete variable domain reads NAGVMQNPRHLVRRRGQEARLRCSPMKGHSHVYWYRQLPEEGLKFMVYLQKENIIDESGMPKERFSAEFPKEGPSILRIQQVVRGDSAAYFCASSRDRRSYEQYFGPGTRLTVT.

This clone appeared once. The rearrangement links TRBV7-3 to TRBJ2-1; the match to TRBD1 covers 8 bases. This CDR3 has 14 amino acids. V shed 5 bases, J shed 5 bases, and the junction held 5 bases outside the gene matches. From germline, CDR1 is SGHTA and CDR2 FQGTGA. CDR3 amino acids: CASSKDRAHNEQFF. The CDR3, as DNA: TGTGCCAGCAGCAAGGACAGGGCGCACAATGAGCAGTTCTTC. The variable domain in full, completed from reference TRBV7-3 and TRBJ2-1, reads GAGVSQTPSNKVTEKGKYVELRCDPISGHTALYWYRQSLGQGPEFLIYFQGTGAADDSGLPNDRFFAVRPEGSVSTLKIQRTERGDSAVYLCASSKDRAHNEQFFGPGTRLTVL.

V usage is TRBV7-2 and J usage is TRBJ2-7; 8 nucleotides line up with TRBD2. CDR3 length: 15 residues. After removal of 4 bases from V and 3 bases from J, the junction contained 8 bases not matched to a gene. Per germline, CDR1 SGHTA and CDR2 FQGNSA. The CDR3 DNA reads as TGTGCCAGCAGCTCGTTGAGCGGGAGCTTCTACGAGCAGTACTTC. It translates to CASSSLSGSFYEQYF.

The rearrangement joins TRBV19 to TRBJ2-6; no reliable D call. Between the trimmed V and J ends, which lost 5 bases and 0 bases, there was a span of 14 bases. This CDR3 comprises 17 residues. Germline lookup yields CDR1 LNHDA and CDR2 SQIVND (reference sequence). The CDR3 reads CASSLWTSFSGANVLTF. The CDR3 bases are TGTGCCAGTAGTCTTTGGACCTCTTTCTCTGGGGCCAACGTCCTGACTTTC.

V is TRBV10-1 and J is TRBJ2-5, with D uncertain. CDR1 and CDR2 from the germline V gene are WNHNN and SYGVQD (reference sequence). CDR3 length: 13 residues. V was trimmed by 2 bases and J by 5 bases, leaving 9 bases between them. The CDR3 DNA reads TGCGCCAGCAGTGAGGTTCCCTCGGAGACCCAGTACTTC. Its protein product is CASSEVPSETQYF.

This chain connects TRBV6-1 to TRBJ1-5; no clear D gene. This CDR3 has 13 residues. CDR1 is MNHNS and CDR2 is SASEGT in the germline V gene. Trimming removed 7 bases at V and 3 bases at J, with 10 bases between. CDR3: CASTATANQPQHF. The CDR3 DNA is TGTGCCAGCACCGCGACGGCCAATCAGCCCCAGCATTTT.

As DNA, the CDR3 is TGTGCCTGGAGTGTGGGAACCGTCTTTCAAGAGACCCAGTACTTC. Its translation: CAWSVGTVFQETQYF. The chain uses TRBV30 and TRBJ2-5; no reliable D call. Trimming removed 0 bases from V and 2 bases from J, with 13 bases in between. The CDR3 extends over 15 amino acids. Germline CDR1 reads GTSNPN; CDR2 reads SVGIG (reference sequence).

The chain uses TRBV10-3 and TRBJ1-4; a weak D match, TRBD1 (6 bases). Trimming took off 4 bases at V and 4 bases at J, with 7 bases between the two ends. The CDR3 length is 13 residues. The germline CDR1 and CDR2 sequences are ENHRY and SYGVKD. The CDR3 is CAISGTVNEKLFF. CDR3 bases: TGTGCCATCAGTGGGACAGTTAATGAAAAACTGTTTTTT.

The CDR3 region has the DNA TGCGCCAGCAGCCTGACACAATCCGACCGGGCTTTCTTT. Protein: CASSLTQSDRAFF. The chain links TRBV5-1 to TRBJ1-1; D call uncertain. Germline V gene lookup returns CDR1 SGHRS and CDR2 YFSETQ. Trimming removed 4 bases at V and 11 bases at J, with 18 bases between. The CDR3 runs to 13 residues.

This chain joins TRBV19 and TRBJ2-3, with TRBD2 matching over 8 bases. Losses at the gene ends were 6 bases for V and 0 bases for J; bases not matched to a gene: 5. CDR3 length: 15 residues. Germline V gene data show CDR1 as LNHDA and CDR2 as SQIVND (reference sequence). The CDR3 nucleotides read TGTGCCAGTAGGTTAGCGGGAATTAGCACAGATACGCAGTATTTT. Its translation is CASRLAGISTDTQYF.

The chain joins TRBV19 to TRBJ2-1, with D possibly TRBD1 on 6 matching bases. Per germline, CDR1 LNHDA and CDR2 SQIVND (reference sequence). Trimming left V 5 bases short and J 4 bases short, with 15 bases between. The CDR3 is made up of 15 amino acids. Here the CDR3 reads CASSSRGQPYNEQFF. DNA of the CDR3: TGTGCCAGTAGTTCGCGTGGACAGCCTTACAATGAGCAGTTCTTC. Using reference TRBV19 and TRBJ2-1 for the parts outside the CDR3, the full variable domain is DGGITQSPKYLFRKEGQNVTLSCEQNLNHDAMYWYRQDPGQGLRLIYYSQIVNDFQKGDIAEGYSVSREKKESFPLTVTSAQKNPTAFYLCASSSRGQPYNEQFFGPGTRLTVL.

As regards this clone: Distinct nucleotide sequences in the sample also encode this CDR3. This chain connects TRBV7-9 to TRBJ2-3; D remains unclear. Germline V gene lookup returns CDR1 SEHNR and CDR2 FQNEAQ (reference sequence). The CDR3 covers 13 residues. The V end lost 5 bases, the J end lost 4 bases, and 10 bases lay between the germline ends. The CDR3 region is CASSPKGPDTQYF. DNA for the CDR3: TGTGCCAGCAGCCCCAAGGGCCCAGATACGCAGTATTTT.

The rearrangement joins TRBV9 to TRBJ2-5, with D uncertain. Trimming removed 0 bases from V and 3 bases from J, with 6 bases in between. Germline values: CDR1 SGDLS, CDR2 YYNGEE. The CDR3 has 13 residues. CDR3 protein: CASSVGAEETQYF. The CDR3 DNA follows: TGTGCCAGCAGCGTAGGGGCCGAAGAGACCCAGTACTTC.

This clone appeared a single time. The rearrangement joins TRBV7-2 to TRBJ2-1; 15 bases line up with TRBD2. The CDR3 is made up of 18 amino acids. V lost 3 bases to trimming and J lost 4 bases; unmatched junction nucleotides: 7. Per the germline V gene, CDR1 is SGHTA and CDR2 is FQGNSA. The CDR3 DNA reads as TGTGCCAGCAGCTTGAAGGGACTAGCGGGGGGATTGTACAATGAGCAGTTCTTC. It codes for CASSLKGLAGGLYNEQFF. The full variable domain, rest sourced from reference TRBV7-2 and TRBJ2-1, is GAGVSQSPSNKVTEKGKDVELRCDPISGHTALYWYRQSLGQGLEFLIYFQGNSAPDKSGLPSDRFSAERTGGSVSTLTIQRTQQEDSAVYLCASSLKGLAGGLYNEQFFGPGTRLTVL.

The gene calls are TRBV5-6 and TRBJ2-7; 8 nucleotides agree with TRBD2. CDR1 is SGHDT, CDR2 YYEEEE, per germline. J lost 0 bases, V lost 4 bases, and 18 bases had no gene match. This CDR3 region has 19 residues. CDR3 coding DNA: TGTGCCAGCAGCCGCACTTGGGGTGATGACGGGAGGGCCTCCTACGAGCAGTACTTC. Amino acids: CASSRTWGDDGRASYEQYF.

A single count supports this clone. The chain employs TRBV28 and TRBJ2-7, with 9 positions matching TRBD1. With 6 bases clipped from V and 2 bases from J, the junction kept 2 bases outside the gene matches. The germline V gene has CDR1 MDHEN and CDR2 SYDVKM. The CDR3 length is 13 residues. The CDR3 nucleotides are TGTGCCAGCAGCGGGACAGGGACCTACGAGCAGTACTTC. Translating it yields CASSGTGTYEQYF.

The chain links TRBV5-4 to TRBJ1-2, with TRBD1 as a possible D gene (6 bases). Trimming stripped 4 bases from V and 0 bases from J, with 10 bases between. Germline V gene lookup returns CDR1 SGHNT and CDR2 YYREEE (reference sequence). The CDR3 is 14 amino acids. CDR3: CASSLTGANYGYTF. The CDR3 coding sequence is TGTGCCAGCAGCCTGACAGGAGCTAACTATGGCTACACCTTC.